This TCR beta chain emerged from a study of T-cell reconstitution after alpha-beta-depleted transplantation in children. The authors prepared the TCRbeta library with unique molecular identifiers. One entry per CDR3 protein, called by TCRdb with MiXCR from the PCR reads. Of about 610,000 distinct CDR3 sequences in the sample, roughly a tenth are singletons; the top ten hold less than 5%. Trimming removed 2 bases from V and 5 bases from J, with 18 bases in between. The CDR3 is 15 residues long. Germline CDR1 and CDR2: DFQATT and SNEGSKA (reference sequence). The rearrangement joins TRBV20-1 to TRBJ2-5; D is perhaps TRBD2 (5 bases). This material consisted of PBMCs from the stem cell graft donor, taken from the stem cell graft. This sequence originates from a human donor who donated a stem cell graft to a child with acute myeloid leukemia. The CDR3, as DNA: TGCAGTGCTAGACCCCTTATGTGGGAGCAGGAGACCCAGTACTTC. It encodes CSARPLMWEQETQYF.